This T cell receptor (beta chain) was identified in a study of OX40 agonist ivuxolimab in advanced cancers. Study information: Partial responses occurred in Three dose-escalation patients, one with hepatocellular carcinoma and two with cutaneous melanoma.

Some clones are missing from TCRdb's copy, which holds only in-frame ones; the method was immunoSEQ multiplex PCR. The table has tens of thousands of clones, under 95% seen once. Trimming removed 4 bases from V and 8 bases from J, with 17 bases in between. The V gene's germline CDR1 is MNHEY and CDR2 SMNVEV (reference sequence). CDR3 length: 14 residues. People who had autoimmune disease history or systemic immunosuppression were excluded. Baseline, cycle 4 day 1, and cycle 7 day 1 were the blood sampling points. Sequencing was performed on CD4+ or CD8+ T cells sorted from blood, taken in a trial of the OX40 agonist ivuxolimab. The rearrangement links TRBV27 to TRBJ1-1, with D maybe TRBD1 (6 bases). The TCR was taken from an adult with an advanced solid tumor such as melanoma, head and neck, liver or kidney cancer. The CDR3 nucleotides read TGTGCCAGCAGTTCTAAAGCGAACAGGGCCGAAGCTTTCTTT. Its translation is CASSSKANRAEAFF.